Each of the 25 T cell receptor beta chains below was sequenced from the same sample in a study of prognosis after radiotherapy for stage I lung cancer. Genomic DNA served as the source from which two-round multiplex PCR generated TCR beta CDR3 amplicons. Each TRBV and TRBJ gene had its own primer in the first PCR round. TCRdb reprocessed the multiplex PCR reads with MiXCR, giving one entry per CDR3 protein. The sample carries approximately 26,000 distinct CDR3 sequences, more than 35% recorded once. Sequences were derived from PBMCs, sampled before or after stereotactic body radiation therapy (not recorded which). These receptor sequences come from a donor of 50 years or more with non-small cell lung cancer.

The chain recombines TRBV20-1 with TRBJ2-1, with D maybe TRBD2 (5 bases). This CDR3 has 15 residues. The germline V gene encodes CDR1 DFQATT and CDR2 SNEGSKA (reference sequence). V was clipped by 4 bases and J by 8 bases, with 21 bases between them. Written as DNA, the CDR3 is TGCAGTGCTAAGACGGACTCGTTCTGGTACGATGAGCAGTTCTTC. Amino acid sequence: CSAKTDSFWYDEQFF.

The CDR3 protein is CASSSRDKGSYNEQFF. The CDR3 coding sequence is TGTGCCAGCAGCTCCCGGGACAAGGGCTCCTACAATGAGCAGTTCTTC. The chain uses TRBV11-3 and TRBJ2-1; D perhaps matches TRBD1 (6 bases). The CDR3 runs to 16 residues. Germline CDR1 and CDR2: SGHNT and YENEEA. Trimming left V 4 bases short and J 0 bases short, with 13 bases between.

This clonotype was detected many times. The genes are TRBV20-1 and TRBJ2-5; 7 bases map to TRBD1. The CDR3 has 14 residues. J gave up 2 bases and V 4 bases, and 7 bases lay outside the gene matches. The germline gives CDR1 DFQATT, CDR2 SNEGSKA (reference sequence). The CDR3 sequence: CSAISQQGQETQYF. CDR3 sequence (DNA): TGCAGTGCTATATCCCAACAGGGGCAAGAGACCCAGTACTTC.

This clonotype appeared many times. The chain carries TRBV27 and TRBJ1-1, with a weak D call TRBD1 (6 bases). With 3 bases removed from V and 4 bases from J, the gap between germline ends came to 18 bases. The CDR3 is 16 amino acids. Germline assignment: CDR1 MNHEY and CDR2 SMNVEV (reference sequence). As DNA, the CDR3 is TGTGCCAGCAGTTTTCAATTCAGGGGACGGGGCACTGAAGCTTTCTTT. Its protein product is CASSFQFRGRGTEAFF.

Remarks on this clonotype: Since a much larger clone is just one base distant, this may be a read error. The V call is TRBV3-1, the J call TRBJ2-7, with 7 bases lining up with TRBD2. This CDR3 contains 13 residues. V lost 4 bases to trimming and J lost 4 bases; unmatched junction nucleotides: 4. CDR1 is LGHDT and CDR2 is YNNKEL in the germline V gene (reference sequence). The CDR3 protein is CASSLGRVYEQYF. CDR3 sequence (DNA): TGTGCCAGCAGCCTTGGGAGGGTTTACGAGCAGTACTTC.

There are many counts of this clonotype. The rearrangement links TRBV7-8 to TRBJ1-2; D gene uncertain. Germline-derived CDR1 and CDR2 are SGHVS and FQNEAQ. The CDR3 contains 15 residues. Trimming took off 3 bases at V and 1 base at J, with 12 bases between the two ends. The CDR3 loop reads CASSLETGFNYGYTF. CDR3 DNA: TGTGCCAGCAGCTTGGAAACGGGATTTAACTATGGCTACACCTTC. The full variable domain, its missing parts supplied by reference TRBV7-8 and TRBJ1-2, is GAGVSQSPRYKVAKRGQDVALRCDPISGHVSLFWYQQALGQGPEFLTYFQNEAQLDKSGLPSDRFFAERPEGSVSTLKIQRTQQEDSAVYLCASSLETGFNYGYTFGSGTRLTVV.

The chain uses TRBV5-1 and TRBJ1-6, with 9 bases lining up with TRBD1. The CDR3 contains 13 residues. Germline trimming cut 4 bases from V and 8 bases from J; bases unmatched to any gene: 1. Germline assignment: CDR1 SGHRS and CDR2 YFSETQ. The CDR3 bases are TGCGCCAGCAGCCGGGACAGGGATTCACCCCTCCACTTT. It encodes CASSRDRDSPLHF. Full variable domain (rest looked up from reference TRBV5-1 and TRBJ1-6): KAGVTQTPRYLIKTRGQQVTLSCSPISGHRSVSWYQQTPGQGLQFLFEYFSETQRNKGNFPGRFSGRQFSNSRSEMNVSTLELGDSALYLCASSRDRDSPLHFGNGTRLTVT.

The table lists this clonotype with many counts. J is TRBJ1-5 and V is TRBV4-1, with 8 bases identical to TRBD1. The CDR3 length is 17 residues. V gave up 0 bases and J gave up 5 bases; unmatched junction bases: 9. Germline V CDR1 and CDR2: MGHRA, YSYEKL. Here the CDR3 reads CASSQDPPQGAYQPQHF. As DNA, the CDR3 is TGCGCCAGCAGCCAAGACCCCCCCCAGGGGGCATATCAGCCCCAGCATTTT.

The chain combines TRBV6-4 with TRBJ2-3, with D uncertain. The V and J ends lost 5 bases and 2 bases respectively, with 5 bases between them. This CDR3 has 12 amino acids. The germline V gene encodes CDR1 MRHNA and CDR2 SNTAGT. The CDR3 protein is CASSSITDTQYF. Here the CDR3 DNA reads TGTGCCAGCAGTTCTATCACAGATACGCAGTATTTT.

The chain is built from TRBV7-9 and TRBJ2-7; 16 positions match TRBD2. Germline V gives CDR1 SEHNR, CDR2 FQNEAQ (reference sequence). Trimming removed 5 bases from V and 7 bases from J; junction bases left unmatched: 5. The CDR3 is 15 residues long. The CDR3 spells CASSLGLAGGPEQYF. For the CDR3, the DNA is TGTGCCAGCAGCCTGGGACTAGCGGGAGGGCCGGAGCAGTACTTC.

Of note for this clonotype: A much larger clone lies one base from this, so it may be a read error. The chain links TRBV7-9 to TRBJ2-1; TRBD2 agrees at 7 bases. CDR1 SEHNR and CDR2 FQNEAQ come from the germline V gene (reference sequence). There are 15 residues in the CDR3. With V trimmed by 7 bases and J by 6 bases, 12 bases remained unmatched. CDR3 DNA: TGTGCCAGCACCAGAGCCGGGGGGTTTCTCAATGAGCAGTTCTTC. Translating it yields CASTRAGGFLNEQFF.

This clonotype was found many times. The chain is built from TRBV19 and TRBJ2-5; TRBD1 matches at 8 bases. CDR1 and CDR2 (germline): LNHDA, SQIVND (reference sequence). There are 16 residues in the CDR3. V trimming: 6 bases; J trimming: 5 bases; junction bases outside the gene matches: 14. For the CDR3, the DNA is TGTGCCAGTAGCACCCTGGACAGGGTTGAGCGGGAGACCCAGTACTTC. Its translation is CASSTLDRVERETQYF.

At least ten counts were recorded for this clonotype. The chain has TRBV10-3 and TRBJ1-5; tentative D call: TRBD1 (5 bases). Germline lookup yields CDR1 ENHRY and CDR2 SYGVKD. The CDR3 covers 14 residues. V was cut by 10 bases and J by 0 bases, with 13 bases left in between. The CDR3 reads CATGTSDSNQPQHF. The CDR3 region has the DNA TGTGCCACCGGGACTTCAGATAGCAATCAGCCCCAGCATTTT.

The rearrangement uses TRBV2 and TRBJ2-1, with TRBD1 as a possible D gene (5 bases). Trimming shortened V by 0 bases and J by 7 bases, and 19 bases separated the two germline ends. This CDR3 contains 17 residues. Germline loops: CDR1 SNHLY, CDR2 FYNNEI. This CDR3 reads CASSEAPAGFLLNEQFF. The CDR3, as DNA: TGTGCCAGCAGTGAAGCTCCGGCAGGGTTCTTACTGAATGAGCAGTTCTTC.

The V and J genes are TRBV5-8 and TRBJ1-5; D ambiguous. Germline CDR1 reads SGHTS; CDR2 reads YDEGEE. V shed 2 bases and J shed 7 bases, with 13 bases lying between them. This CDR3 region has 14 residues. As DNA, the CDR3 is TGTGCCAGCAGCTTCCCCTCTGGGTTCCAGCCCCAGCATTTT. This encodes CASSFPSGFQPQHF.

This clonotype was seen many times. The CDR3 loop reads CASSLHSDSPAFF. In DNA form, the CDR3 reads TGTGCCAGCAGCTTACACTCTGACAGCCCCGCTTTCTTT. The rearrangement links TRBV7-9 to TRBJ1-1; possible D gene TRBD1, 5 bases. The germline V gene has CDR1 SEHNR and CDR2 FQNEAQ (reference sequence). The CDR3 runs 13 residues. V was shortened by 2 bases and J by 11 bases, with 15 bases between the two germline ends. Full variable domain (remainder filled in from reference TRBV7-9 and TRBJ1-1): DTGVSQNPRHKITKRGQNVTFRCDPISEHNRLYWYRQTLGQGPEFLTYFQNEAQLEKSRLLSDRFSAERPKGSFSTLEIQRTEQGDSAMYLCASSLHSDSPAFFGQGTRLTVV.

The chain uses TRBV6-2 or TRBV6-3 and TRBJ2-2, with a weak D call TRBD2 (5 bases). This CDR3 has 17 amino acids. From germline, CDR1 is MNHEY and CDR2 SVGEGT. Trimming took 2 bases from V and 3 from J, leaving 16 bases between them. CDR3 DNA sequence: TGTGCCAGCAGTTACGGGTCATGTGACTATCACACCGGGGAGCTGTTTTTT. It yields the protein CASSYGSCDYHTGELFF.

J is TRBJ2-7 and V is TRBV6-2 or TRBV6-3; the match to TRBD2 covers 9 bases. Germline assignment: CDR1 MNHEY and CDR2 SVGEGT. This CDR3 has 14 residues. Trimming at V came to 6 bases and at J to 3 bases, leaving 6 bases not matched to a gene. The CDR3 nucleotides are TGTGCCAGCAGAGTAGCGGGAGCGGGCTACGAGCAGTACTTC. It encodes CASRVAGAGYEQYF.

This clonotype was detected ten times or more. This sequence joins TRBV10-3 and TRBJ1-5; D remains unclear. CDR3 length: 12 residues. In germline, CDR1 is ENHRY, CDR2 SYGVKD. Trimming shortened V by 6 bases and J by 1 base, and 4 bases separated the two germline ends. For the CDR3, the DNA is TGTGCCATCAGGGACAGCAATCAGCCCCAGCATTTT. It codes for CAIRDSNQPQHF.

By share of the sample, this clonotype is medium-sized. This sequence joins TRBV27 and TRBJ2-3; TRBD1 matches at 8 bases. The trim removed 6 bases at V and 1 base at J, leaving 6 bases unmatched. The germline V gene has CDR1 MNHEY and CDR2 SMNVEV (reference sequence). The CDR3 extends over 15 amino acids. The CDR3 sequence: CASSADREGTDTQYF. The CDR3 DNA follows: TGTGCCAGCAGCGCGGACAGGGAGGGCACAGATACGCAGTATTTT.

This clonotype has ten or more counts. The rearrangement joins TRBV10-3 to TRBJ2-5, with a tentative D call TRBD2 (5 bases). The CDR3 is 13 residues long. Per germline, CDR1 ENHRY and CDR2 SYGVKD. V was clipped by 10 bases and J by 4 bases, with 16 bases between them. The CDR3 DNA is TGTGCCACCGCGAAGGAGGATGGAGAGACCCAGTACTTC. This sequence encodes CATAKEDGETQYF.

This clonotype was picked up many times. J is TRBJ1-4 and V is TRBV7-6; D ambiguous. The CDR3 covers 15 residues. V was pared by 5 bases and J by 2 bases, with 12 bases between. The germline gives CDR1 SGHVS, CDR2 FNYEAQ. The CDR3 DNA follows: TGTGCCAGCAGCCCCAAGTTCGCGACTAATGAAAAACTGTTTTTT. It translates to CASSPKFATNEKLFF.

This clonotype was seen at least ten times. V and J are TRBV19 and TRBJ2-3, with 8 bases matching TRBD1. Trimming took 5 bases from V and 1 from J; bases not matched to a gene: 2. Germline V gives CDR1 LNHDA, CDR2 SQIVND (reference sequence). CDR3 length: 14 amino acids. The CDR3 nucleotides read TGTGCCAGTAGTGACAGGGGAGGCACAGATACGCAGTATTTT. Amino acids: CASSDRGGTDTQYF. The whole variable domain, remainder taken from reference TRBV19 and TRBJ2-3, is DGGITQSPKYLFRKEGQNVTLSCEQNLNHDAMYWYRQDPGQGLRLIYYSQIVNDFQKGDIAEGYSVSREKKESFPLTVTSAQKNPTAFYLCASSDRGGTDTQYFGPGTRLTVL.

There are many counts of this clonotype. The rearrangement uses TRBV5-1 and TRBJ2-5; TRBD1 might be the D (5 bases). There are 14 residues in the CDR3. The germline V gene encodes CDR1 SGHRS and CDR2 YFSETQ. Between the trimmed V and J ends, which lost 1 base and 2 bases, there was a span of 9 bases. CDR3 loop: CASSLFPGQETQYF. The CDR3 DNA follows: TGCGCCAGCAGCTTGTTTCCAGGGCAAGAGACCCAGTACTTC.

The table lists this clonotype with many counts. V gene TRBV25-1 combines with J gene TRBJ2-5; perhaps TRBD1 as D (5 bases). This CDR3 contains 15 residues. Germline assignment: CDR1 MGHDK and CDR2 SYGVNS. V gave up 7 bases and J gave up 0 bases, with 15 bases separating them. CDR3 in DNA: TGTGCCAGCACTCTCTCCACAGGAGACCAAGAGACCCAGTACTTC. Translated: CASTLSTGDQETQYF. Full variable domain (missing parts from reference TRBV25-1 and TRBJ2-5): EADIYQTPRYLVIGTGKKITLECSQTMGHDKMYWYQQDPGMELHLIHYSYGVNSTEKGDLSSESTVSRIRTEHFPLTLESARPSHTSQYLCASTLSTGDQETQYFGPGTRLLVL.